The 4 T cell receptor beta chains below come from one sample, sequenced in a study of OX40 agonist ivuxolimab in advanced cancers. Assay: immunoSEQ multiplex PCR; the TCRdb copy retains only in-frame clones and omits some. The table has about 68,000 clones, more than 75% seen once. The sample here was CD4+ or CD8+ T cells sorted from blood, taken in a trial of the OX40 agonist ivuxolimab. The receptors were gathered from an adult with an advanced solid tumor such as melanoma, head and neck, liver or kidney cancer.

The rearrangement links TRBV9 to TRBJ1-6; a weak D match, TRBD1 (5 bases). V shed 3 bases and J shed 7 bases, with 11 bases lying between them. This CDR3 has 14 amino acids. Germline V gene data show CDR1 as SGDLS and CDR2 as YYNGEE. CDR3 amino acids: CASSARRDNSPLHF. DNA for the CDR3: TGTGCCAGCAGCGCTCGACGGGACAATTCACCCCTCCACTTT.

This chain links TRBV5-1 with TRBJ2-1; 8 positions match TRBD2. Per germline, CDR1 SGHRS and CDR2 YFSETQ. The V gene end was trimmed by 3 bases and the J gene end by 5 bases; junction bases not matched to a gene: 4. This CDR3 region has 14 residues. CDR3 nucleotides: TGCGCCAGCAGCTATAGCGGGGCGGACAATGAGCAGTTCTTC. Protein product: CASSYSGADNEQFF.

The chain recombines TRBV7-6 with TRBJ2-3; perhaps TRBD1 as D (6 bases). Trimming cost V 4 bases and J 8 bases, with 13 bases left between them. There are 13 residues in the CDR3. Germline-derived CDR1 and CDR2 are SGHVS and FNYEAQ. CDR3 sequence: CASSSRTDRTQYF. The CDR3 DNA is TGTGCCAGCAGCTCCAGGACAGACCGTACGCAGTATTTT.

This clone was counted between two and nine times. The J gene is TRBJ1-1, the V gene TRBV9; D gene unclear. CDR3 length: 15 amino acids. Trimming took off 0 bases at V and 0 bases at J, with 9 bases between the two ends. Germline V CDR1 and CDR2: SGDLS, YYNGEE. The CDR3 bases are TGTGCCAGCAGCGTAGGGTACAGCATGAACACTGAAGCTTTCTTT. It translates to CASSVGYSMNTEAFF. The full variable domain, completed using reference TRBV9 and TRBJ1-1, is DSGVTQTPKHLITATGQRVTLRCSPRSGDLSVYWYQQSLDQGLQFLIQYYNGEERAKGNILERFSAQQFPDLHSELNLSSLELGDSALYFCASSVGYSMNTEAFFGQGTRLTVV.